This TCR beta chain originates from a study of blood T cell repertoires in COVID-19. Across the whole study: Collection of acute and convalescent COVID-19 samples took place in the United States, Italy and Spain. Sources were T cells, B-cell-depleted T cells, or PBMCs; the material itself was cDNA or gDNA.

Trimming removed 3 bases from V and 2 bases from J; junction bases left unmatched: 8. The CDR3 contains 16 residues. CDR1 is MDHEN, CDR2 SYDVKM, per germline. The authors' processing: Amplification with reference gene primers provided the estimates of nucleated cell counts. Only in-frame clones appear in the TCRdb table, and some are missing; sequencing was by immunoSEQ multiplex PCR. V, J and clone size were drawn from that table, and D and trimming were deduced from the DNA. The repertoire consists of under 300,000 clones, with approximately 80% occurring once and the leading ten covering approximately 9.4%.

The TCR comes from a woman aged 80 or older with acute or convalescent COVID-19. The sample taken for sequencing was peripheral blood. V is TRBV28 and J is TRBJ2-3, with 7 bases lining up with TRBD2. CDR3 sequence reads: CASSLGGSAPTDTQYF. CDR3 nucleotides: TGTGCCAGCAGTTTGGGGGGGTCTGCCCCCACAGATACGCAGTATTTT. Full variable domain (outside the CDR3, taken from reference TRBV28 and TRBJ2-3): DVKVTQSSRYLVKRTGEKVFLECVQDMDHENMFWYRQDPGLGLRLIYFSYDVKMKEKGDIPEGYSVSREKKERFSLILESASTNQTSMYLCASSLGGSAPTDTQYFGPGTRLTVL.